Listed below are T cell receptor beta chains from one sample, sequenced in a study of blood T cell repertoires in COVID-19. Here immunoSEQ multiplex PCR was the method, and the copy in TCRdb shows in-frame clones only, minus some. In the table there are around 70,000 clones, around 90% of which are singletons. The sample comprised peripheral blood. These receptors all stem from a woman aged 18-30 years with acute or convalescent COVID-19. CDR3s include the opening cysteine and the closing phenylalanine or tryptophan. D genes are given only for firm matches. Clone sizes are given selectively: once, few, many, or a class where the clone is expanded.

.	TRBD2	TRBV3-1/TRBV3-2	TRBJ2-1	CASSQEGLADEQFF	TGTGCCAGCAGCCAAGAGGGACTAGCGGATGAGCAGTTCTTC
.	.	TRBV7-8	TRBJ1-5	CASGGGSTQPQHF	TGTGCCAGCGGGGGGGGTTCGACGCAGCCCCAGCATTTT
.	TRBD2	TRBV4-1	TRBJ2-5	CASSQTLLLAGGRETQYF	TGCGCCAGCAGCCAAACCTTACTACTAGCGGGGGGACGCGAGACCCAGTACTTC
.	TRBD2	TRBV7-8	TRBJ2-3	CASSLVFASGSSDTQYF	TGTGCCAGCAGCTTAGTTTTCGCTAGCGGGAGTTCAGATACGCAGTATTTT
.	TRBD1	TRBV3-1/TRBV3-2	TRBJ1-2	CASSQRTTGGYGYTF	TGTGCCAGCAGCCAAAGGACGACAGGGGGCTATGGCTACACCTTC
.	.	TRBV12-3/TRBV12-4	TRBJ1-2	CASSLAHAGGYTF	TGTGCCAGCAGTTTAGCGCATGCGGGTGGCTACACCTTC
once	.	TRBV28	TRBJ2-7	CASSYSQGEQYF	TGTGCCAGCAGTTACTCGCAGGGGGAGCAGTACTTC
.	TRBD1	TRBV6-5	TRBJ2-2	CASSPDRAGTGELFF	TGTGCCAGCAGTCCAGACAGGGCGGGCACCGGGGAGCTGTTTTTT
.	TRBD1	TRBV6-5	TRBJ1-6	CASSRTGLNSPLHF	TGTGCCAGCTCTAGGACAGGGCTGAATTCACCCCTCCACTTT
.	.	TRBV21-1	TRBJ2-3	CASSKGQGGYTDTQYF	TGTGCCAGCAGCAAAGGACAGGGGGGATACACAGATACGCAGTATTTT
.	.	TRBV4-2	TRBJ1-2	CASSQDMGGPDGYTF	TGTGCCAGCAGCCAAGATATGGGGGGGCCGGATGGCTACACCTTC
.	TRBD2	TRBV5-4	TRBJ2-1	CASSSGRAGGGYNEQFF	TGTGCCAGCAGCTCCGGAAGAGCGGGAGGGGGATACAATGAGCAGTTCTTC
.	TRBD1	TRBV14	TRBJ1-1	CASSHSRGHTEAFF	TGTGCCAGCAGCCATTCAAGGGGGCATACTGAAGCTTTCTTT
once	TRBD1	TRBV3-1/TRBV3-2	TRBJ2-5	CASSQDRDRGYQETQYF	TGTGCCAGCAGCCAAGATCGGGACAGGGGGTACCAAGAGACCCAGTACTTC
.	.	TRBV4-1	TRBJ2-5	CASSQEASRGETQYF	TGCGCCAGCAGCCAAGAGGCCTCGCGGGGAGAGACCCAGTACTTC
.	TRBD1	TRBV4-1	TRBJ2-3	CASSQVGFGTGGTDTQYF	TGCGCCAGCAGCCAAGTTGGGTTCGGGACAGGGGGCACAGATACGCAGTATTTT
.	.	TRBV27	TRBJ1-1	CASSLGSEAFF	TGTGCCAGCAGTTTGGGCTCTGAAGCTTTCTTT
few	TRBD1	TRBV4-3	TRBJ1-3	CASSQGQGSPGNTIYF	TGCGCCAGCAGCCAGGGACAGGGGTCTCCTGGAAACACCATATATTTT
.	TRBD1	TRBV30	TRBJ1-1	CAWSGQGATEAFF	TGTGCCTGGAGTGGACAGGGGGCTACTGAAGCTTTCTTT
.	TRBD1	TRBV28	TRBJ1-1	CASSLDRGSTEAFF	TGTGCCAGCAGCCTCGACAGGGGGAGCACTGAAGCTTTCTTT
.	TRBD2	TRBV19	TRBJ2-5	CASQLTGTSTETQYF	TGTGCCAGCCAGCTGACCGGGACTAGCACGGAGACCCAGTACTTC
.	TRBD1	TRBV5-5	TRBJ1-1	CASSSRQGLNTEAFF	TGTGCCAGCAGCTCACGACAGGGTCTGAACACTGAAGCTTTCTTT
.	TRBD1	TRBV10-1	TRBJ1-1	CASSPSVGDRGIGEAFF	TGCGCCAGCAGTCCCTCCGTAGGGGACAGGGGAATCGGTGAAGCTTTCTTT
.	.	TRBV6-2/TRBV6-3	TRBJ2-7	CASSQGPIDSYEQYF	TGTGCCAGCAGTCAGGGCCCGATTGACTCCTACGAGCAGTACTTC
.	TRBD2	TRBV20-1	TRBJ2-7	CSASGTSGNYEQYF	TGCAGTGCTAGTGGGACTAGCGGAAACTACGAGCAGTACTTC
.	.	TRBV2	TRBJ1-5	CASSARGGVGQPQHF	TGTGCCAGCAGTGCGAGGGGAGGGGTGGGTCAGCCCCAGCATTTT
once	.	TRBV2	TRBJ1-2	CASSDPGVGYGYTF	TGTGCCAGCAGTGATCCGGGGGTCGGCTATGGCTACACCTTC
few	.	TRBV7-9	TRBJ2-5	CASSLAVGQQETQYF	TGTGCCAGCAGCTTAGCGGTGGGGCAGCAAGAGACCCAGTACTTC
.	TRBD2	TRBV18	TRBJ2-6	CASSPSTSGVSGANVLTF	TGTGCCAGCTCACCAAGCACTAGCGGGGTCTCTGGGGCCAACGTCCTGACTTTC
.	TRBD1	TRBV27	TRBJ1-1	CASSFLRTGNTEAFF	TGTGCCAGCAGTTTCCTAAGGACAGGGAACACTGAAGCTTTCTTT
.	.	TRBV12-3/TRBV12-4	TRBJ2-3	CASSFSVDTQYF	TGTGCCAGCAGTTTTTCTGTAGATACGCAGTATTTT
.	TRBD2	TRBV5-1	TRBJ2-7	CASSFSSGEKYEQYF	TGCGCCAGCAGCTTTAGTAGCGGGGAAAAATACGAGCAGTACTTC
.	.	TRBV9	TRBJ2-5	CASSGRGPQETQYF	TGTGCCAGCAGCGGAAGGGGCCCCCAAGAGACCCAGTACTTC
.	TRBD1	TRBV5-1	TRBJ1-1	CASSRGGRGTEAFF	TGCGCCAGCAGCCGAGGGGGCCGGGGCACTGAAGCTTTCTTT
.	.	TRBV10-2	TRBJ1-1	CASSVRGINTEAFF	TGCGCCAGCAGTGTAAGGGGAATTAACACTGAAGCTTTCTTT
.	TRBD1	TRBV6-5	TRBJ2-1	CASMGTGAYNEQFF	TGTGCCAGCATGGGGACAGGGGCCTACAATGAGCAGTTCTTC
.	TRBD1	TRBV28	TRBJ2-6	CASSLRGQGAQGANVLTF	TGTGCCAGCAGTTTAAGGGGACAGGGGGCGCAAGGGGCCAACGTCCTGACTTTC
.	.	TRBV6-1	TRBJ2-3	CASSEAVGSYAETQYF	TGTGCCAGCAGTGAAGCCGTGGGGAGCTACGCGGAGACGCAGTATTTT
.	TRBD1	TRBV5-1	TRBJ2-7	CASSLEDRGYEQYF	TGCGCCAGCAGCTTAGAGGACAGGGGTTACGAGCAGTACTTC
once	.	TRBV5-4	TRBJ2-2	CASSLGSTATGELFF	TGTGCCAGCAGCTTGGGTAGCACGGCCACCGGGGAGCTGTTTTTT
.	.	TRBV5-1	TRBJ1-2	CASSLDWGSPYGYTF	TGCGCCAGCAGCCTGGATTGGGGCAGCCCCTATGGCTACACCTTC
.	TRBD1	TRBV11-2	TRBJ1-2	CASSLERTGYGYTF	TGTGCCAGCAGCTTAGAGCGGACAGGCTATGGCTACACCTTC
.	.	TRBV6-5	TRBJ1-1	CASSLQLTPEAFF	TGTGCCAGCAGTTTACAATTGACACCCGAAGCTTTCTTT
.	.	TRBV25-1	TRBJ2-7	CAGTKGARLSTGVYEQYF	TGTGCCGGGACAAAGGGGGCGCGTCTTTCAACGGGGGTTTACGAGCAGTACTTC
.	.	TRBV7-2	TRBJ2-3	CASRGQAGWDTQYF	TGTGCCAGCAGGGGCCAGGCGGGGTGGGATACGCAGTATTTT
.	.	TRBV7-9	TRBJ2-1	CASTVSNEQFF	TGTGCCAGCACGGTCAGCAATGAGCAGTTCTTC
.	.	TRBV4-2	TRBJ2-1	CASSQDISGSGHNEQFF	TGTGCCAGCAGCCAAGATATTTCGGGGTCTGGTCACAATGAGCAGTTCTTC
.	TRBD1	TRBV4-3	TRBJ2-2	CASSHLDRVALNTGELFF	TGCGCCAGCAGCCATCTCGACAGGGTGGCCTTAAACACCGGGGAGCTGTTTTTT
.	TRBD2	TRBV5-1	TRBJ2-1	CASSQTSGTNYNEQFF	TGCGCCAGCAGCCAAACTTCCGGGACTAACTACAATGAGCAGTTCTTC
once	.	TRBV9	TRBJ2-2	CASGKTGTNTGELFF	TGTGCCAGCGGGAAAACCGGGACTAACACCGGGGAGCTGTTTTTT
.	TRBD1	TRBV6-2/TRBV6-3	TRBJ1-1	CASSAGTGGFAEAFF	TGTGCCAGCAGTGCCGGGACAGGGGGTTTCGCTGAAGCTTTCTTT
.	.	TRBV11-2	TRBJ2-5	CASSFRLDEETQYF	TGTGCCAGCAGCTTCCGACTAGACGAAGAGACCCAGTACTTC